A single sample is the source of the 21 T cell receptor beta chains below, sequenced in a study of T cells in Graves' hyperthyroidism and ophthalmopathy. Amplified regions were TCR beta CDR3 sequences from RNA transcripts. In the first-round RT-PCR of the TCR CDR3, the HTBI primer set was used. TCRdb ran MiXCR on the multiplex PCR reads and lists one entry per CDR3 protein. Here the sample spans 220,000 or so distinct CDR3 sequences, about 16% being singletons. Sequences were obtained from blood. These receptors came from a woman between 18 and 30 years old with Graves' ophthalmopathy.

This clonotype was recorded at least ten times. CDR3 region: CASSVTGRETQYF. The CDR3 DNA reads as TGTGCCAGCAGTGTGACAGGTCGAGAGACCCAGTACTTC. The V and J genes are TRBV6-1 and TRBJ2-5; D perhaps matches TRBD1 (6 bases). V was cut by 4 bases and J by 4 bases, with 10 bases left in between. Per the germline V gene, CDR1 is MNHNS and CDR2 is SASEGT. CDR3 length: 13 residues.

The V gene is TRBV29-1, the J gene TRBJ2-5; 12 nucleotides match TRBD2. Germline loops: CDR1 SQVTM, CDR2 ANQGSEA. This CDR3 region has 17 residues. J gave up 1 base and V 6 bases, and 12 bases lay outside the gene matches. The CDR3 sequence: CSVCLIGTSGPQETQYF. The DNA of the CDR3 is TGCAGCGTCTGTTTGATCGGGACTAGCGGGCCCCAAGAGACCCAGTACTTC.

This clonotype has a handful of counts. A much larger clone lies one base from this, so it may be a read error. The chain uses TRBV28 and TRBJ2-1; maybe TRBD2 (6 bases). From germline, CDR1 is MDHEN and CDR2 SYDVKM. The CDR3 runs 16 residues. CDR3 sequence (DNA): TGTGCCAGCACATATCTAGCGAGAAGCTCCTACGATGAGCAGTTCTTC. Its translation is CASTYLARSSYDEQFF.

This clonotype was seen a handful of times. The V and J genes are TRBV27 and TRBJ2-7; TRBD1 matches at 7 bases. V trimming: 2 bases; J trimming: 5 bases; junction bases outside the gene matches: 9. This CDR3 has 15 residues. Germline CDR1 is MNHEY and CDR2 is SMNVEV (reference sequence). The CDR3 spells CASSLGGQSRDEQYF. CDR3 in DNA: TGTGCCAGCAGTTTAGGGGGACAGAGTCGCGACGAGCAGTACTTC.

This clonotype appeared many times. The V call is TRBV13, the J call TRBJ2-7; maybe TRBD2 (6 bases). In germline, CDR1 is PRHDT, CDR2 FYEKMQ (reference sequence). This CDR3 is 13 amino acids long. V lost 5 bases to trimming and J lost 6 bases, with 14 bases between them. Here the CDR3 reads CASSRRLDSEQYF. The CDR3 nucleotides are TGTGCCAGCAGCAGACGACTAGATTCCGAGCAGTACTTC. The full variable domain, rest sourced from reference TRBV13 and TRBJ2-7, is AAGVIQSPRHLIKEKRETATLKCYPIPRHDTVYWYQQGPGQDPQFLISFYEKMQSDKGSIPDRFSAQQFSDYHSELNMSSLELGDSALYFCASSRRLDSEQYFGPGTRLTVT.

The CDR3 reads CASSLGRGSNTEAFF. CDR3 DNA: TGTGCCAGCAGCTTAGGACGGGGGTCGAACACTGAAGCTTTCTTT. The rearrangement joins TRBV7-9 to TRBJ1-1; TRBD1 might be the D (5 bases). Germline-derived CDR1 and CDR2 are SEHNR and FQNEAQ (reference sequence). The CDR3 covers 15 residues. Trimming stripped 1 base from V and 1 base from J, with 10 bases between.

Ten or more counts support this clonotype. The chain links TRBV11-2 to TRBJ2-7; 7 bases map to TRBD1. V lost 6 bases, J lost 2 bases, and 4 bases stayed unmatched. CDR1 and CDR2 from the germline V gene are SGHAT and FQNNGV. This CDR3 spans 13 amino acids. CDR3 residues: CASRLGQTYEQYF. The CDR3 nucleotides read TGTGCCAGCAGGCTGGGACAGACCTACGAGCAGTACTTC.

This clonotype was recorded many times. The chain combines TRBV6-2 or TRBV6-3 with TRBJ2-5, with D unclear. Germline lookup yields CDR1 MNHEY and CDR2 SVGEGT. V gave up 3 bases and J gave up 2 bases, with 13 bases separating them. The CDR3 has 15 amino acids. The CDR3: CASSYPRRGQETQYF. The CDR3 region has the DNA TGTGCCAGCAGTTATCCTCGACGCGGACAAGAGACCCAGTACTTC.

In its sample, this clonotype was seen many times. The rearrangement joins TRBV12-3 or TRBV12-4 to TRBJ1-1; D unresolved. Trimming stripped 3 bases from V and 3 bases from J, with 2 bases between. This CDR3 spans 11 amino acids. DNA for the CDR3: TGTGCCAGCAGTTTCTACACTGAAGCTTTCTTT. It translates to CASSFYTEAFF.

This clonotype was counted at least ten times. This chain joins TRBV28 and TRBJ1-1, with 7 nucleotides matching TRBD1. V was pared by 3 bases and J by 7 bases, with 5 bases of the junction left unmatched. From germline, CDR1 is MDHEN and CDR2 SYDVKM. This CDR3 has 13 residues. The CDR3 sequence: CASSLRGRNEAFF. Here the CDR3 DNA reads TGTGCCAGCAGTTTGAGGGGGCGTAATGAAGCTTTCTTT. The variable domain in full, completed from reference TRBV28 and TRBJ1-1, reads DVKVTQSSRYLVKRTGEKVFLECVQDMDHENMFWYRQDPGLGLRLIYFSYDVKMKEKGDIPEGYSVSREKKERFSLILESASTNQTSMYLCASSLRGRNEAFFGQGTRLTVV.

This clonotype was seen ten or more times. CDR3 sequence (DNA): TGTGCCTGGAGTGGTGATACGGATCCGGGAAACACCATATATTTT. Translating it yields CAWSGDTDPGNTIYF. The J gene is TRBJ1-3, the V gene TRBV30, with unresolved D. CDR3 size: 15 residues. V lost 1 base to trimming and J lost 4 bases, with 14 bases between them. In germline, CDR1 is GTSNPN, CDR2 SVGIG (reference sequence).

This clonotype was counted many times. The chain combines TRBV7-9 with TRBJ1-2; 8 bases fit TRBD1. The length of the CDR3 is 18 residues. Germline-derived CDR1 and CDR2 are SEHNR and FQNEAQ (reference sequence). V gave up 5 bases and J gave up 2 bases; unmatched junction bases: 16. The CDR3: CASSPRPGQVQVNYGYTF. The CDR3 DNA reads as TGTGCCAGCAGCCCACGTCCGGGACAGGTCCAAGTCAACTATGGCTACACCTTC.

The V and J genes are TRBV20-1 and TRBJ1-5; D remains unclear. The CDR3 is 14 residues long. V was cut by 4 bases and J by 3 bases, with 13 bases left in between. Germline CDR1 and CDR2: DFQATT and SNEGSKA (reference sequence). The DNA of the CDR3 is TGCAGTGCTAAACCCTCATACAACAATCAGCCCCAGCATTTT. Its protein is CSAKPSYNNQPQHF.

As concerns this clonotype: A much larger clone is a single base away; this may be a read error. This chain uses TRBV11-2 with TRBJ2-1; D is unclear. V was shortened by 4 bases and J by 8 bases, with 6 bases between the two germline ends. CDR3 length: 11 amino acids. Per germline, CDR1 SGHAT and CDR2 FQNNGV. CDR3 coding DNA: TGTGCCAGCAGCTCTTCCTATGAGCAGTTCTTC. Its translation is CASSSSYEQFF. Drawing the rest from reference TRBV11-2 and TRBJ2-1, the complete variable domain is EAGVAQSPRYKIIEKRQSVAFWCNPISGHATLYWYQQILGQGPKLLIQFQNNGVVDDSQLPKDRFSAERLKGVDSTLKIQPAKLEDSAVYLCASSSSYEQFFGPGTRLTVL.

This clonotype was seen many times. The chain carries TRBV28 and TRBJ1-4; perhaps TRBD1 as D (5 bases). V shed 9 bases and J shed 2 bases, with 16 bases lying between them. This CDR3 is 15 amino acids long. Germline V CDR1 and CDR2: MDHEN, SYDVKM. The chain's CDR3 is CARTPRVPTNEKLFF. CDR3 nucleotides: TGTGCCAGGACACCCAGGGTACCCACTAATGAAAAACTGTTTTTT.

This clonotype was found many times. This chain connects TRBV15 to TRBJ1-5; TRBD1 matches at 7 bases. The CDR3 is 15 amino acids. Trimming cost V 1 base and J 5 bases; bases outside gene matches: 5. Germline V CDR1 and CDR2: LNHNV, YYDKDF (reference sequence). This chain's CDR3 is CATSRVGTADQPQHF. For the CDR3, the DNA is TGTGCCACCAGCAGAGTGGGGACAGCCGATCAGCCCCAGCATTTT.

This clonotype was picked up many times. The chain links TRBV7-9 to TRBJ2-7; no definite D call. The germline gives CDR1 SEHNR, CDR2 FQNEAQ (reference sequence). CDR3 length: 11 residues. Trimming shortened V by 2 bases and J by 3 bases, and 2 bases separated the two germline ends. The CDR3 here is CASSLYYEQYF. CDR3 DNA: TGTGCCAGCAGCTTATACTACGAGCAGTACTTC.

This clonotype occurred many times. CDR3 DNA sequence: TGCGCCAGCAGCTTGGATGGCAGTTCGGGCAATCAGCCCCAGCATTTT. This gives the protein CASSLDGSSGNQPQHF. This sequence joins TRBV5-1 and TRBJ1-5, with no clear D. The germline gives CDR1 SGHRS, CDR2 YFSETQ. The CDR3 sequence is 16 residues long. V was trimmed by 0 bases and J by 2 bases, leaving 12 bases between them.

This clonotype was observed many times. The V and J genes are TRBV6-1 and TRBJ2-7, with D perhaps matching TRBD2 (6 bases). Germline loops: CDR1 MNHNS, CDR2 SASEGT. The CDR3 is 17 amino acids. V was cut by 5 bases and J by 6 bases, with 26 bases left in between. The CDR3 region has the DNA TGTGCCAGCAGTCAAGGACTGGGAGGCCCTCCCAGGACCGAGCAGTACTTC. The encoded protein is CASSQGLGGPPRTEQYF.

This clonotype was counted at least ten times. This chain joins TRBV7-2 and TRBJ2-7; D is unresolved. CDR3 length: 13 amino acids. From germline, CDR1 is SGHTA and CDR2 FQGNSA. V lost 1 base and J lost 6, with 10 bases in between. The CDR3 nucleotides are TGTGCCAGCAGCTTAGACGGCGCAGGCGAGCAGTACTTC. Translating gives CASSLDGAGEQYF.

There are many counts of this clonotype. The chain recombines TRBV5-5 with TRBJ2-7, with TRBD2 as a possible D gene (5 bases). V lost 4 bases and J lost 3, with 20 bases in between. The CDR3 is made up of 16 amino acids. Germline loops: CDR1 SGHKS, CDR2 YYEKEE (reference sequence). CDR3 in DNA: TGTGCCAGCAGCCAAAAAGGGTCCGGGATTTACTACGAGCAGTACTTC. Translation: CASSQKGSGIYYEQYF.